The 26 T cell receptor beta chains below were found in one sample sequenced in a study of T cell repertoires in cytomegalovirus infection. TCRdb called the reads again in MiXCR, with one record for every CDR3 protein. The table lists roughly 230,000 distinct CDR3 sequences, approximately 22% of them singletons. The sample consisted of CD8+ T cells from PBMCs. These TCRs come from a human donor in good health (CMV status not recorded). Some clones in this sample may be carry-over from other donors' samples.

The V call is TRBV20-1, the J call TRBJ2-2; TRBD1 might be the D (6 bases). The V gene's germline CDR1 is DFQATT and CDR2 SNEGSKA (reference sequence). V dropped 2 bases and J dropped 0 bases, with 10 bases sitting between them. The CDR3 spans 15 residues. In nucleotides, the CDR3 is TGCAGTGCTAGAACCGGGACAACGAACACCGGGGAGCTGTTTTTT. Protein sequence: CSARTGTTNTGELFF.

This chain uses TRBV20-1 with TRBJ2-1, with TRBD2 matching 9 bases. Germline CDR1 DFQATT, CDR2 SNEGSKA (reference sequence). The junction had 2 bases not matched to a gene; V was cut back by 3 bases and J by 8 bases. The CDR3 has 12 residues. CDR3 sequence reads: CSARGLADEQFF. The CDR3 DNA follows: TGCAGTGCTAGGGGACTAGCCGATGAGCAGTTCTTC.

The gene calls are TRBV12-3 or TRBV12-4 and TRBJ2-7, with 8 bases matching TRBD1. V gave up 5 bases and J gave up 7 bases; unmatched junction bases: 13. The CDR3 contains 15 residues. The CDR3 is CASSRAGGPMGEQYF. Here the CDR3 DNA reads TGTGCCAGCAGTCGAGCAGGGGGCCCCATGGGGGAGCAGTACTTC.

This clonotype was recorded many times. The gene calls are TRBV12-5 and TRBJ2-1, with a weak D call TRBD2 (6 bases). The CDR3 extends over 14 amino acids. The germline CDR1 and CDR2 sequences are LGHNT and FRNRAP. V was shortened by 4 bases and J by 1 base, with 8 bases between the two germline ends. CDR3 residues: CASGSGESYNEQFF. The CDR3 nucleotides read TGTGCTAGTGGTTCGGGGGAGTCCTACAATGAGCAGTTCTTC.

This clonotype was seen ten or more times. The chain links TRBV12-3 or TRBV12-4 to TRBJ2-7, with D uncertain. The V and J ends lost 6 bases and 0 bases respectively, with 12 bases between them. The CDR3 extends over 14 amino acids. The CDR3 DNA is TGTGCCAGCAGCTTGAGGCAGGACTCCTACGAGCAGTACTTC. It encodes CASSLRQDSYEQYF.

The V call is TRBV30, the J call TRBJ1-1; D is ambiguous. The CDR3 sequence is 12 residues long. Per germline, CDR1 GTSNPN and CDR2 SVGIG (reference sequence). Trimming left V 0 bases short and J 5 bases short, with 7 bases between. CDR3 region: CAWSVRPTEAFF. The CDR3 nucleotides are TGTGCCTGGAGTGTTCGGCCGACTGAAGCTTTCTTT.

This clonotype was observed a handful of times. V gene TRBV20-1 combines with J gene TRBJ2-5; TRBD2 aligns across 7 bases. Germline CDR1 reads DFQATT; CDR2 reads SNEGSKA (reference sequence). The CDR3 contains 18 residues. Trimming took 1 base from V and 0 from J; bases not matched to a gene: 14. The CDR3 coding sequence is TGCAGTGCTAGAGGAAGTGCGGGGGAAAACCGGTACCAAGAGACCCAGTACTTC. This codes for CSARGSAGENRYQETQYF.

This sequence joins TRBV11-1 and TRBJ1-2; D might be TRBD1 (5 bases). V was clipped by 4 bases and J by 4 bases, with 7 bases between them. CDR1 is SGHAT, CDR2 FQDESV, per germline (reference sequence). The CDR3 is made up of 12 amino acids. Here the CDR3 reads CASSSGTYGYTF. DNA of the CDR3: TGTGCCAGCAGCTCCGGGACCTATGGCTACACCTTC.

This clonotype was recorded many times. The chain uses TRBV4-1 and TRBJ1-4; TRBD1 is a possible D gene (5 bases). The CDR3 is made up of 15 amino acids. V was shortened by 4 bases and J by 4 bases, with 13 bases between the two germline ends. CDR1 is MGHRA and CDR2 is YSYEKL in the germline V gene. The CDR3 nucleotides are TGCGCCAGCAGCCCTTATCCGGGGGGTAATGAAAAACTGTTTTTT. It codes for CASSPYPGGNEKLFF.

The chain has TRBV6-1 and TRBJ2-3, with a weak D call TRBD1 (6 bases). This CDR3 region has 13 residues. Germline CDR1 is MNHNS and CDR2 is SASEGT. V lost 5 bases, J lost 5 bases, and 11 bases lay in between. The CDR3 nucleotides are TGTGCCAGCAGTTCAAAGGGGGTAGATACGCAGTATTTT. Translated, it gives CASSSKGVDTQYF.

The table lists this clonotype with many counts. The chain joins TRBV7-6 to TRBJ2-7, with D possibly being TRBD1 or TRBD2 (5 bases each). The CDR3 sequence is 15 residues long. V lost 5 bases to trimming and J lost 0 bases, with 14 bases between them. CDR1 and CDR2 from the germline V gene are SGHVS and FNYEAQ. DNA for the CDR3: TGTGCCAGCAGCCCTCGAGGGACGAGCTCCTACGAGCAGTACTTC. This codes for CASSPRGTSSYEQYF.

This clonotype was counted ten times or more. The chain uses TRBV7-9 and TRBJ1-1; possible D gene TRBD1, 6 bases. The germline gives CDR1 SEHNR, CDR2 FQNEAQ (reference sequence). Trimming took off 5 bases at V and 3 bases at J, with 13 bases between the two ends. This CDR3 has 14 amino acids. As DNA, the CDR3 is TGTGCCAGCAGCCGGAGGGACACCCACACTGAAGCTTTCTTT. Its protein product is CASSRRDTHTEAFF.

The sample holds one count of this clonotype. A much larger clone differs from this one at a single base, so this may be a read error. V gene TRBV28 combines with J gene TRBJ2-3; tentatively, D is TRBD2 (5 bases). Per germline, CDR1 MDHEN and CDR2 SYDVKM. CDR3 length: 14 residues. Trimming left V 4 bases short and J 0 bases short, with 8 bases between. The CDR3 is CASSYPGSTDTQYF. In DNA, the CDR3 is TGTGCCAGCAGTTACCCGGGGAGCACAGATACGCAGTATTTT.

The V call is TRBV15, the J call TRBJ2-7, with unresolved D. The germline V gene encodes CDR1 LNHNV and CDR2 YYDKDF (reference sequence). V lost 4 bases, J lost 2 bases, and 12 bases lay in between. CDR3 length: 14 residues. CDR3 DNA sequence: TGTGCCACCAGCACCAGTCCTAGTGCCTACGAGCAGTACTTC. Protein: CATSTSPSAYEQYF. Full variable domain (outside the CDR3, taken from reference TRBV15 and TRBJ2-7): DAMVIQNPRYQVTQFGKPVTLSCSQTLNHNVMYWYQQKSSQAPKLLFHYYDKDFNNEADTPDNFQSRRPNTSFCFLDIRSPGLGDTAMYLCATSTSPSAYEQYFGPGTRLTVT.

This chain connects TRBV13 to TRBJ1-2; possible D gene TRBD1, 6 bases. This CDR3 comprises 14 residues. The germline gives CDR1 PRHDT, CDR2 FYEKMQ (reference sequence). Trimming shortened V by 5 bases and J by 1 base, and 11 bases separated the two germline ends. The CDR3 DNA reads TGTGCCAGCAGCCAACCAGGGGATAACTATGGCTACACCTTC. Its translation is CASSQPGDNYGYTF.

CDR3 in amino acids: CASSLAGPSGGYTF. CDR3 in DNA: TGTGCCAGCAGTTTGGCAGGGCCGTCGGGCGGCTACACCTTC. The chain links TRBV12-3 or TRBV12-4 to TRBJ1-2; maybe TRBD1 (5 bases). The V end was cut by 3 bases, the J end by 8 bases, with 16 bases between. The length of the CDR3 is 14 residues.

This clonotype was detected many times. The chain has TRBV15 and TRBJ2-7, with a tentative D call TRBD2 (6 bases). Germline-derived CDR1 and CDR2 are LNHNV and YYDKDF (reference sequence). The germline V and J ends were trimmed by 0 bases and 3 bases, with 12 bases remaining between them. The CDR3 loop spans 15 amino acids. CDR3 residues: CATSRDGTQIYEQYF. The CDR3 coding sequence is TGTGCCACCAGCAGAGACGGGACTCAAATCTACGAGCAGTACTTC. The whole variable domain, filled in from reference TRBV15 and TRBJ2-7, reads DAMVIQNPRYQVTQFGKPVTLSCSQTLNHNVMYWYQQKSSQAPKLLFHYYDKDFNNEADTPDNFQSRRPNTSFCFLDIRSPGLGDTAMYLCATSRDGTQIYEQYFGPGTRLTVT.

This clonotype was seen at least ten times. J is TRBJ2-1 and V is TRBV6-6; D is undetermined. The CDR3 covers 12 residues. CDR1 is MNHNY, CDR2 SVGAGI, per germline (reference sequence). Trimming cost V 2 bases and J 9 bases, with 8 bases left between them. The CDR3 spells CASSYGSGEQFF. CDR3 in DNA: TGTGCCAGCAGTTACGGTTCCGGTGAGCAGTTCTTC.

CDR3 residues: CATSRLSLGRVSTEAFF. CDR3 DNA: TGTGCCACCAGCAGACTAAGCCTGGGCAGGGTGAGCACTGAAGCTTTCTTT. The V gene is TRBV15, the J gene TRBJ1-1; D might be TRBD1 (5 bases). CDR3 length: 17 amino acids. With 2 bases removed from V and 4 bases from J, the gap between germline ends came to 20 bases. The germline V gene has CDR1 LNHNV and CDR2 YYDKDF (reference sequence).

This clonotype was seen more than once but under ten times. V is TRBV28 and J is TRBJ1-5, with a tentative D call TRBD1 (5 bases). The CDR3 totals 15 residues. Germline V gives CDR1 MDHEN, CDR2 SYDVKM. V lost 2 bases, J lost 2 bases, and 10 bases lay in between. The CDR3 bases are TGTGCCAGCAGTTTAAGGGGCGGTGGCAATCAGCCCCAGCATTTT. Its translation: CASSLRGGGNQPQHF. The whole variable domain, remainder taken from reference TRBV28 and TRBJ1-5, is DVKVTQSSRYLVKRTGEKVFLECVQDMDHENMFWYRQDPGLGLRLIYFSYDVKMKEKGDIPEGYSVSREKKERFSLILESASTNQTSMYLCASSLRGGGNQPQHFGDGTRLSIL.

V usage is TRBV4-1 and J usage is TRBJ1-5, with D hard to call. V dropped 0 bases and J dropped 6 bases, with 6 bases sitting between them. The CDR3 spans 13 residues. Per germline, CDR1 MGHRA and CDR2 YSYEKL. The CDR3 bases are TGCGCCAGCAGCCAAGATCTAGGTCAGCCCCAGCATTTT. Its translation: CASSQDLGQPQHF.

This clonotype appeared a few times. This chain uses TRBV29-1 with TRBJ1-1; D is uncertain. CDR3 length: 10 amino acids. Trimming left V 3 bases short and J 13 bases short, with 12 bases between. Germline CDR1 is SQVTM and CDR2 is ANQGSEA. The DNA of the CDR3 is TGCAGCGTTGACCTGAACGAGAGTTTCTTT. It encodes CSVDLNESFF. The full variable domain, rest sourced from reference TRBV29-1 and TRBJ1-1, is SAVISQKPSRDICQRGTSLTIQCQVDSQVTMMFWYRQQPGQSLTLIATANQGSEATYESGFVIDKFPISRPNLTFSTLTVSNMSPEDSSIYLCSVDLNESFFGQGTRLTVV.

This chain links TRBV30 with TRBJ1-2, with D unresolved. Germline assignment: CDR1 GTSNPN and CDR2 SVGIG (reference sequence). Trimming shortened V by 1 base and J by 2 bases, and 8 bases separated the two germline ends. The CDR3 is made up of 13 amino acids. The CDR3 loop is CAWSDAGNYGYTF. The CDR3 DNA sequence: TGTGCCTGGAGTGACGCAGGCAACTATGGCTACACCTTC.

The chain has TRBV20-1 and TRBJ2-3; D call uncertain. V was pared by 0 bases and J by 2 bases, with 3 bases between. The CDR3 length is 12 residues. Per the germline V gene, CDR1 is DFQATT and CDR2 is SNEGSKA (reference sequence). The CDR3 region is CSARDPTDTQYF. The CDR3 nucleotides are TGCAGTGCTAGAGATCCCACAGATACGCAGTATTTT.

About this clonotype itself: At one end, the junction sequence differs from germline, possibly due to a read error. The gene calls are TRBV4-1 and TRBJ2-1, with a tentative D call TRBD2 (6 bases). Germline V gene lookup returns CDR1 MGHRA and CDR2 YSYEKL. This CDR3 region has 13 residues. CDR3 DNA sequence: TGCGCCAGCAGCCACGGCGGGGTTAATGAGCGGTTCTTC. It translates to CASSHGGVNERFF.

This clonotype was seen only a few times. The rearrangement uses TRBV19 and TRBJ1-1, with D hard to call. The V end lost 9 bases, the J end lost 1 base, and 15 bases lay between the germline ends. Germline V gives CDR1 LNHDA, CDR2 SQIVND (reference sequence). CDR3 length: 14 residues. CDR3 nucleotide sequence: TGTGCCAGCACCGAAGGGTGGGAGAACACTGAAGCTTTCTTT. It yields the protein CASTEGWENTEAFF.